Listed below are T cell receptor beta chains from one sample, sequenced in a study of OX40 agonist ivuxolimab in advanced cancers. Produced via immunoSEQ multiplex PCR; TCRdb's table is partial and in-frame only. The sample includes about 21,000 clones, more than 75% of them seen just once. The sample consisted of CD4+ or CD8+ T cells sorted from blood, taken in a trial of the OX40 agonist ivuxolimab. The receptors derive from an adult with an advanced solid tumor such as melanoma, head and neck, liver or kidney cancer. CDR3s include the opening cysteine and the closing phenylalanine or tryptophan. A D gene is named only where the DNA matches it firmly. Part of the rows lack a size; the others show once, few, many or a class for expanded clones.

D gene	clone size	V gene	J gene	CDR3 protein	CDR3 DNA
.	once	TRBV10-3	TRBJ1-4	CAIGRDDSSNEKLFF	TGTGCCATCGGGCGGGATGACAGTTCTAATGAAAAACTGTTTTTT
TRBD2	.	TRBV27	TRBJ2-7	CASSLSRGLDYYEQYF	TGTGCCAGCAGTTTATCAAGGGGACTAGACTACTACGAGCAGTACTTC
.	.	TRBV5-1	TRBJ2-1	CASSLTEDTKLYNEQFF	TGCGCCAGCAGCTTGACCGAGGACACGAAACTATACAATGAGCAGTTCTTC
.	.	TRBV29-1	TRBJ2-2	CSVPRTGHTGELFF	TGCAGCGTCCCGCGTACAGGACACACCGGGGAGCTGTTTTTT
.	.	TRBV27	TRBJ1-2	CASSAAGLNYGYTF	TGTGCCAGCAGTGCGGCGGGACTTAACTATGGCTACACCTTC
TRBD2	.	TRBV27	TRBJ2-2	CASSLASGGGRELFF	TGTGCCAGCAGTTTAGCTAGCGGGGGGGGCCGGGAGCTGTTTTTT
TRBD1	.	TRBV10-3	TRBJ1-2	CAIRGTGGGGYTF	TGTGCCATCAGAGGGACAGGGGGCGGTGGCTACACCTTC
.	.	TRBV11-2	TRBJ2-2	CASSAWAGNMNTGELFF	TGTGCCAGCAGCGCCTGGGCGGGGAATATGAACACCGGGGAGCTGTTTTTT
.	.	TRBV7-8	TRBJ2-1	CASSLYGGSSYNEQFF	TGTGCCAGCAGCTTATACGGGGGTAGCTCCTACAATGAGCAGTTCTTC
.	.	TRBV14	TRBJ1-3	CASSHLPRQESSGNTIYF	TGTGCCAGCAGCCACTTGCCACGACAGGAAAGCTCTGGAAACACCATATATTTT
.	few	TRBV11-2	TRBJ2-1	CASSFRDEQFF	TGTGCCAGCAGCTTCAGAGATGAGCAGTTCTTC